This T cell receptor (beta chain) comes out of a study of cytomegalovirus exposure and HLA in healthy donors. V was pared by 8 bases and J by 1 base, with 17 bases between. The germline CDR1 and CDR2 sequences are MNHNS and SASEGT. The CDR3 is 15 residues long. PCR amplification relied on 60 Vbeta primers (plus 13 Jbeta primers). Sequencing used immunoSEQ multiplex PCR; TCRdb keeps in-frame clones, though not all of them. The table for this sample gives roughly 110,000 clones. The sequencing input was PBMCs. The clonotype was recovered from a man aged 30 to 45 in good health and CMV-seronegative. The rearrangement joins TRBV6-1 to TRBJ2-5, with D possibly matching TRBD2 (7 bases). The CDR3 region is CASPGEGGAQETQYF. The CDR3 region has the DNA TGTGCCAGCCCGGGGGAGGGGGGGGCCCAAGAGACCCAGTACTTC.